These 31 T cell receptor beta chains share one sample of origin, sequenced in a study of cytomegalovirus exposure and HLA in healthy donors. Vbeta (60) and Jbeta (13) primers were used in the PCR. Assay used: immunoSEQ multiplex PCR; TCRdb lists only in-frame clones, some missing. The sample lists around 110,000 clones, 50% to 70% occurring once. Sample: PBMCs. The receptors derive from a woman in her thirties or forties in good health and CMV-seropositive.

V is TRBV9 and J is TRBJ1-1, with 7 bases fitting TRBD1. V lost 4 bases, J lost 4 bases, and 10 bases stayed unmatched. This CDR3 has 15 amino acids. The germline gives CDR1 SGDLS, CDR2 YYNGEE. The CDR3 DNA follows: TGTGCCAGCAGCTTCGGACAGGCCCCGGGCACTGAAGCTTTCTTT. This gives the protein CASSFGQAPGTEAFF.

This clone was counted once. The chain combines TRBV27 with TRBJ2-7, with a tentative D call TRBD1 (5 bases). Germline V gives CDR1 MNHEY, CDR2 SMNVEV (reference sequence). The CDR3 consists of 15 residues. V was clipped by 0 bases and J by 3 bases, with 12 bases between them. The CDR3 spells CASSLSGPWDYEQYF. The DNA for the CDR3 is TGTGCCAGCAGTTTATCGGGGCCCTGGGACTACGAGCAGTACTTC.

The genes are TRBV27 and TRBJ2-1; D call uncertain. The CDR3 contains 15 residues. V was cut by 2 bases and J by 0 bases, with 8 bases left in between. Per the germline V gene, CDR1 is MNHEY and CDR2 is SMNVEV (reference sequence). The DNA for the CDR3 is TGTGCCAGCAGTTTAGCGACACCCTCCTACAATGAGCAGTTCTTC. Its protein product is CASSLATPSYNEQFF.

Here the CDR3 reads CASQGLGGPHHEQYF. The CDR3 nucleotides are TGTGCCAGCCAAGGCCTCGGGGGGCCCCACCACGAGCAGTACTTC. The gene calls are TRBV28 and TRBJ2-7; D is possibly TRBD2 (7 bases). The CDR3 is 15 residues long. V shed 8 bases and J shed 5 bases, with 22 bases lying between them. CDR1 is MDHEN and CDR2 is SYDVKM in the germline V gene.

The chain employs TRBV19 and TRBJ1-6, with D hard to call. V was pared by 9 bases and J by 8 bases, with 17 bases between. The CDR3 covers 14 residues. CDR1 is LNHDA, CDR2 SQIVND, per germline (reference sequence). CDR3 DNA sequence: TGTGCCAGCCACGAGGAGAAAGCGGATTCACCCCTCCACTTT. Encoded protein: CASHEEKADSPLHF. Filled out from reference TRBV19 and TRBJ1-6, the complete variable domain reads DGGITQSPKYLFRKEGQNVTLSCEQNLNHDAMYWYRQDPGQGLRLIYYSQIVNDFQKGDIAEGYSVSREKKESFPLTVTSAQKNPTAFYLCASHEEKADSPLHFGNGTRLTVT.

The gene calls are TRBV6-1 and TRBJ2-7; D not certain. This CDR3 contains 11 residues. Per the germline V gene, CDR1 is MNHNS and CDR2 is SASEGT. Between the trimmed V and J ends, which lost 3 bases and 2 bases, there was a span of 2 bases. CDR3 sequence reads: CASSDAYEQYF. The DNA of the CDR3 is TGTGCCAGCAGTGACGCCTACGAGCAGTACTTC.

The chain employs TRBV18 and TRBJ1-3; no definite D call. Germline V lookup: CDR1 KGHSH, CDR2 LQKENI. The CDR3 consists of 14 residues. Trimming cost V 0 bases and J 5 bases, with 8 bases left between them. CDR3 amino acids: CASSPPQYRNTIYF. The CDR3 DNA reads TGTGCCAGCTCACCACCACAGTACCGAAACACCATATATTTT.

This rearrangement joins TRBV7-9 to TRBJ1-1; D possibly corresponds to TRBD1 (6 bases). CDR1 and CDR2 (germline): SEHNR, FQNEAQ (reference sequence). Trimming pared 9 bases from V and 6 bases from J, leaving 11 bases between. The CDR3 spans 11 residues. CDR3 nucleotides: TGTGCCAGTAACAGGGATTCTGAAGCTTTCTTT. As protein: CASNRDSEAFF.

This clone appeared once. This chain joins TRBV6-5 and TRBJ1-1; TRBD1 matches 8 bases. This CDR3 spans 12 amino acids. The ends lost 6 bases at V and 6 bases at J; junction bases unmatched: 3. Germline V lookup: CDR1 MNHEY, CDR2 SVGAGI. The CDR3 DNA follows: TGTGCCAGCAGGACAGGGGTTTCTGAAGCTTTCTTT. Encoded protein: CASRTGVSEAFF.

The chain couples TRBV6-5 to TRBJ2-7, with D perhaps matching TRBD1 (5 bases). Germline V lookup: CDR1 MNHEY, CDR2 SVGAGI. The CDR3 consists of 14 residues. Trimming removed 7 bases at V and 6 bases at J, with 19 bases between. The chain's CDR3 is CASKRTPSVGEQYF. Here the CDR3 DNA reads TGTGCCAGCAAAAGGACACCCTCCGTAGGCGAGCAGTACTTC.

This clone was detected only a few times. The chain uses TRBV27 and TRBJ1-5; TRBD1 is a possible D gene (5 bases). The length of the CDR3 is 15 residues. The V gene's germline CDR1 is MNHEY and CDR2 SMNVEV (reference sequence). Deletions cut 6 bases from V and 3 bases from J, with 15 bases between. CDR3 in DNA: TGTGCCAGCAGCCACCGCGGGACCAACAATCAGCCCCAGCATTTT. Protein sequence: CASSHRGTNNQPQHF.

The chain recombines TRBV10-1 with TRBJ1-3; TRBD1 is a possible D gene (6 bases). This CDR3 is 14 amino acids long. V lost 5 bases and J 3 bases, leaving 11 bases between the germline ends. Germline assignment: CDR1 WNHNN and CDR2 SYGVQD (reference sequence). For the CDR3, the DNA is TGCGCCAGCAGTACGAACAGGGTTGGAAACACCATATATTTT. Translating it yields CASSTNRVGNTIYF.

This clone turned up a few times. The chain couples TRBV5-4 to TRBJ2-7; D uncertain. Germline V gene sequence: CDR1 SGHNT, CDR2 YYREEE (reference sequence). V dropped 3 bases and J dropped 2 bases, with 15 bases sitting between them. The CDR3 is 15 amino acids. The CDR3 DNA follows: TGTGCCAGCAGCTCTTTCACACGGAGAACCTACGAGCAGTACTTC. Its translation: CASSSFTRRTYEQYF.

The chain recombines TRBV7-9 with TRBJ2-1; possibly TRBD2 for D (6 bases). The V gene's germline CDR1 is SEHNR and CDR2 FQNEAQ (reference sequence). This CDR3 region has 13 residues. The V and J ends lost 6 bases and 9 bases respectively, with 15 bases between them. The CDR3 region has the DNA TGTGCCAGCAGGGGACTCCCGCAGAGTGAGCAGTTCTTC. Amino acids: CASRGLPQSEQFF.

The chain has TRBV7-2 and TRBJ2-3, with 7 bases aligning to TRBD2. The CDR3 has 17 amino acids. After removal of 3 bases from V and 8 bases from J, the junction contained 17 bases not matched to a gene. Per germline, CDR1 SGHTA and CDR2 FQGNSA. The CDR3 DNA reads as TGTGCCAGCAGCTTGGCGGGAGCGGGGCCTACGACGGCTACGCAGTATTTT. This encodes CASSLAGAGPTTATQYF.

This clone appeared a few times. The chain uses TRBV9 and TRBJ1-1; D is ambiguous. The V gene's germline CDR1 is SGDLS and CDR2 YYNGEE. The CDR3 totals 14 residues. V was cut by 1 base and J by 1 base, with 8 bases left in between. The CDR3 loop reads CASSVLSGNTEAFF. The CDR3 bases are TGTGCCAGCAGCGTATTGTCAGGGAACACTGAAGCTTTCTTT.

The rearrangement uses TRBV2 and TRBJ2-7; 12 bases match TRBD2. V shed 6 bases and J 3 bases; nucleotides not matched to a gene: 6. The CDR3 loop spans 15 amino acids. Germline-derived CDR1 and CDR2 are SNHLY and FYNNEI. The CDR3, as DNA: TGTGCCAGCAGCCGGACTAGCGGGGCCCACTACGAGCAGTACTTC. The encoded protein is CASSRTSGAHYEQYF.

This chain connects TRBV7-2 to TRBJ2-1; D gene ambiguous. CDR1 is SGHTA, CDR2 FQGNSA, per germline. Between the trimmed V and J ends, which lost 1 base and 6 bases, there was a span of 10 bases. The CDR3 has 14 residues. The CDR3 spells CASSLVSGSNEQFF. CDR3 DNA: TGTGCCAGCAGCTTAGTCAGTGGCTCCAATGAGCAGTTCTTC.

This clone has just a few counts. V gene TRBV6-5 combines with J gene TRBJ1-1; TRBD1 agrees at 8 bases. Losses at the gene ends were 5 bases for V and 4 bases for J; bases not matched to a gene: 9. The CDR3 has 15 amino acids. Germline values: CDR1 MNHEY, CDR2 SVGAGI. The CDR3 region has the DNA TGTGCCAGCAGTGTTCTCCAGGGGGCTGTCACTGAAGCTTTCTTT. This sequence encodes CASSVLQGAVTEAFF.

The V gene is TRBV6-5, the J gene TRBJ2-1; 7 nucleotides line up with TRBD2. After removal of 6 bases from V and 5 bases from J, the junction contained 10 bases not matched to a gene. Germline V gives CDR1 MNHEY, CDR2 SVGAGI. The CDR3 covers 15 residues. The DNA of the CDR3 is TGTGCCAGCAGGGAGGAGCGGGGACCCAACAATGAGCAGTTCTTC. Translating gives CASREERGPNNEQFF.

The V and J genes are TRBV30 and TRBJ2-2; a weak D match, TRBD2 (5 bases). Germline CDR1 GTSNPN, CDR2 SVGIG (reference sequence). V lost 5 bases and J lost 0, with 10 bases in between. This CDR3 has 14 amino acids. CDR3 loop: CAWAGDANTGELFF. The CDR3, as DNA: TGTGCCTGGGCCGGGGATGCGAACACCGGGGAGCTGTTTTTT. The full variable domain, with the rest looked up from reference TRBV30 and TRBJ2-2, is SQTIHQWPATLVQPVGSPLSLECTVEGTSNPNLYWYRQAAGRGLQLLFYSVGIGQISSEVPQNLSASRPQDRQFILSSKKLLLSDSGFYLCAWAGDANTGELFFGEGSRLTVL.

The V gene is TRBV13, the J gene TRBJ1-6; D perhaps matches TRBD1 (6 bases). The CDR3 has 19 amino acids. Germline V gene data show CDR1 as PRHDT and CDR2 as FYEKMQ (reference sequence). With 5 bases removed from V and 8 bases from J, the gap between germline ends came to 28 bases. The CDR3 loop is CASSVGAGTTLIGHSPLHF. In DNA form, the CDR3 reads TGTGCCAGCAGCGTCGGGGCCGGGACAACTTTAATAGGGCATTCACCCCTCCACTTT. Complete variable domain (other parts from reference TRBV13 and TRBJ1-6): AAGVIQSPRHLIKEKRETATLKCYPIPRHDTVYWYQQGPGQDPQFLISFYEKMQSDKGSIPDRFSAQQFSDYHSELNMSSLELGDSALYFCASSVGAGTTLIGHSPLHFGNGTRLTVT.

The rearrangement uses TRBV15 and TRBJ2-2, with 8 bases matching TRBD1. Germline CDR1 LNHNV, CDR2 YYDKDF (reference sequence). This CDR3 comprises 15 residues. V was pared by 4 bases and J by 0 bases, with 1 base of the junction left unmatched. The CDR3 DNA is TGTGCCACCAGCATGGACAGGGCGAACACCGGGGAGCTGTTTTTT. It encodes CATSMDRANTGELFF.

The genes are TRBV7-6 and TRBJ2-1, with D possibly TRBD2 on 6 matching bases. The length of the CDR3 is 21 residues. Trimming left V 5 bases short and J 0 bases short, with 29 bases between. Germline V gene lookup returns CDR1 SGHVS and CDR2 FNYEAQ. CDR3 DNA: TGTGCCAGCAGCCCCCATCCTCCCGGGACTTCGTCTACCAGCTCCTACAATGAGCAGTTCTTC. This sequence encodes CASSPHPPGTSSTSSYNEQFF.

The sample holds a few counts of this clone. The rearrangement uses TRBV14 and TRBJ2-1, with unresolved D. The V end was cut by 4 bases, the J end by 7 bases, with 14 bases between. Germline CDR1 reads SGHDN; CDR2 reads FVKESK. CDR3 length equals 14 residues. The CDR3 DNA reads as TGTGCCAGCAGCCCAACCCGCTTCGGGAATGAGCAGTTCTTC. It yields the protein CASSPTRFGNEQFF.

This sequence joins TRBV6-5 and TRBJ2-7; D possibly corresponds to TRBD1 (6 bases). CDR3 length: 15 residues. Germline V lookup: CDR1 MNHEY, CDR2 SVGAGI. Trimming took 0 bases from V and 4 from J, leaving 13 bases between them. CDR3 coding DNA: TGTGCCAGCAGTTACTCCGTTCTACAGGGATACGAGCAGTACTTC. Residues: CASSYSVLQGYEQYF.

This clone appeared once. This chain links TRBV9 with TRBJ2-3, with D maybe TRBD2 (6 bases). In germline, CDR1 is SGDLS, CDR2 YYNGEE. Trimming took off 3 bases at V and 0 bases at J, with 14 bases between the two ends. This CDR3 region has 16 residues. The chain's CDR3 is CASSGRLSGSTDTQYF. DNA for the CDR3: TGTGCCAGCAGCGGACGACTAAGCGGGAGCACAGATACGCAGTATTTT.

The chain recombines TRBV4-2 with TRBJ1-6; the match to TRBD1 covers 10 bases. Germline CDR1 LGHNA, CDR2 YNFKEQ. V was pared by 0 bases and J by 11 bases, with 4 bases of the junction left unmatched. This CDR3 region has 15 residues. CDR3 sequence (DNA): TGTGCCAGCAGCCAAGATGCCGGGACAGGGGCACCCCTCCACTTT. This encodes CASSQDAGTGAPLHF.

This clone occurred a few times. The chain couples TRBV2 to TRBJ1-2, with D perhaps TRBD1 (6 bases). With 3 bases removed from V and 3 bases from J, the gap between germline ends came to 17 bases. The CDR3 consists of 16 residues. The germline V gene encodes CDR1 SNHLY and CDR2 FYNNEI. The CDR3 bases are TGTGCCAGCAGTGATAGGCGAGAGGGGGAACACTATGGCTACACCTTC. It yields the protein CASSDRREGEHYGYTF.

This chain links TRBV25-1 with TRBJ1-3, with D hard to call. Germline V gives CDR1 MGHDK, CDR2 SYGVNS. V lost 4 bases, J lost 6 bases, and 10 bases lay in between. This CDR3 comprises 13 residues. The CDR3 DNA is TGTGCCAGCAGTGCCCAGGATGAAAACACCATATATTTT. The encoded protein is CASSAQDENTIYF.

The chain joins TRBV9 to TRBJ1-1; no reliable D call. V was pared by 0 bases and J by 4 bases, with 13 bases between. Per the germline V gene, CDR1 is SGDLS and CDR2 is YYNGEE. The CDR3 covers 15 residues. CDR3 in DNA: TGTGCCAGCAGCGTAGGCTCGGGGTTGGGCACTGAAGCTTTCTTT. It encodes CASSVGSGLGTEAFF.